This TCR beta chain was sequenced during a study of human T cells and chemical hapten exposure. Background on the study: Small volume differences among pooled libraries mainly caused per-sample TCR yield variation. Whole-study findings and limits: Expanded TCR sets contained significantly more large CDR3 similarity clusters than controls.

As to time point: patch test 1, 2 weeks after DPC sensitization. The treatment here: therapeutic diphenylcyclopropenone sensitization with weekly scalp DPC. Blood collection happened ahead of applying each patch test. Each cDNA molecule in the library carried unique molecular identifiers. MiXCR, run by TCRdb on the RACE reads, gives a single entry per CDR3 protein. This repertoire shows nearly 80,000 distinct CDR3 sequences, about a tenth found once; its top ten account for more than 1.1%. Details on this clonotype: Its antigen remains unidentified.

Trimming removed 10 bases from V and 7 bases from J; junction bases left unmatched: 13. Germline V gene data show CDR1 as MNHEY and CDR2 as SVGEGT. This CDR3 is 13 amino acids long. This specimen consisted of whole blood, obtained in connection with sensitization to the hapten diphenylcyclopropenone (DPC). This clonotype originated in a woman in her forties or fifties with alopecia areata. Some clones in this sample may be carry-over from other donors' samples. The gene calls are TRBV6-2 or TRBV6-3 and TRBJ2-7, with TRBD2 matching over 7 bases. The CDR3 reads CATRDYAFGEQYF. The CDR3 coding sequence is TGTGCCACCCGGGACTACGCCTTCGGGGAGCAGTACTTC.